Listed here is a single T cell receptor beta chain. This clonotype showed up many times. The antigen it recognizes is unknown. Base quality data are lacking; no much larger clone is found one base away. The V end gives up 3 bases and the J end 3 bases, leaving 10 bases in the junction not matched to a gene. The germline V gene encodes CDR1 SEHNR and CDR2 FQNEAQ (reference sequence). The CDR3 has 17 amino acids, counting the end cysteine and phenylalanine. Only the CDR3 part of the read is kept: 51 bases, read in frame from the first base. Libraries from unsorted PBMCs were made from 2 million PBMCs kept in RNAlater at -80 degrees C until RNA extraction. Multiple sclerosis patients were enrolled in a US clinical protocol evaluating disease progression by magnetic resonance imaging. PBMCs were separated from peripheral blood using Ficoll-Hypaque density gradient centrifugation and then cryopreserved in liquid nitrogen.

The sample belongs to a study of neurological immune-mediated disorders (dated by TCRdb to the late 2010s). Looking at the study overall: Among the roughly 35 multiple sclerosis patients, 31 had relapsing-remitting MS and 3 had secondary progressive MS. Using UMI-based sequencing, the study compared peripheral blood TCR-beta repertoires from patients with HTLV-I-associated myelopathy (HAM/TSP), patients with multiple sclerosis, and healthy controls. The cohort was made up of 68 subjects, consisting of roughly 15 HAM/TSP patients, 35 or so multiple sclerosis patients and about 20 healthy controls. Longitudinal samples, technical triplicates and paired sorted CD4+ and CD8+ T-cell subsets, alongside PBMC samples, were included among the roughly 96 TCR-beta libraries. Summary of the overall study and its limitations: TCR clonal expansion was highest in HAM/TSP patients and lowest in MS patients, with MS patients falling below even healthy controls. Expanded clones from different subjects shared no identical CDR3 amino acid sequences, which suggests that TCR-beta repertoires were private in all groups. In phylogenetic analysis, the repertoires of 18 of 34 MS patients grouped into a cluster of related CDR3 sequences, which suggests a possible signature at the repertoire level. The MS cluster was not associated with any clinical or MRI features, and the authors stated that larger cohorts are needed.

cDNA was synthesized by template-switch 5'RACE using a primer with a 10-nucleotide random unique molecular identifier that tagged each TCR transcript. Every sequencing run covered 15-18 subjects and yielded more than 200 million TCR-beta sequences. The RNeasy kit was used for extraction of total RNA. The KAPA Real-time Library Amplification kit was used to amplify TCR-beta VDJ regions with primers for the TCR constant region and the 5'RACE anchor. Sample indexes and Illumina adaptors were added in a first PCR, after which library yield was increased in a second PCR. After Ampure bead purification, the TCR product of roughly 650 bp was size-selected on a 2% E-gel SizeSelection system. Before pooling, library quality was checked on a Bioanalyzer, concentration was measured with Qubit, and libraries were quantified with the Kapa Library Quantification kit. Paired-end 2 x 150 bp sequencing of the libraries was performed on an Illumina HiSeq 2500. To increase sequence diversity, roughly 24-31% phiX was spiked into each library pool. The authors processed their data as follows. Quality-filtered reads were processed with the UMI-based MiGEC pipeline, and over 90% of raw TCR sequences were removed by the MiGEC pipeline during error correction. IMGT germline references were used for aligning VDJ genes, and each clonotype was defined as a unique CDR3 amino acid sequence together with its V-J genes. Clonal expansion, Shannon diversity, and CDR3 relatedness (CalcPairwiseDistances, ClusterSamples) were evaluated with VDJtools, and phylogenetic trees were built with CLCbio workbench. A clone was classed as expanded if it had 8 or more unique UMIs, a cutoff based on coefficient-of-variation modelling across technical triplicates. TCRdb trimmed the raw reads at Q25, called clones with MiXCR and kept productive beta chains. Here each entry gathers all rows of one CDR3 protein and keeps the most common genes and DNA. Clone size and V and J calls follow TCRdb, not the original study. Present in this sample are tens of thousands of distinct CDR3 sequences, 3.4% of which were seen just once. Approximately 3.5% of the sample lies in the top ten.

The chain links TRBV7-9 with TRBJ1-4; 7 middle bases align to TRBD1. Sample: PBMCs. The sequence came from a man aged 40-49 years with multiple sclerosis. The CDR3: CASSFSGGVEANEKLFF. The DNA reads TGTGCCAGCAGCTTCTCAGGGGGAGTGGAAGCTAATGAAAAACTGTTTTTT.